These T cell receptor beta chains were read from a single sample in a study of shared clonotypes between healthy human individuals. Data came from immunoSEQ multiplex PCR; TCRdb stores just in-frame clones and leaves some out. Seen here are roughly 2.1 million clones, 93% observed once, and the top ten hold about 1.5%. Input material: naive CD8+ T cells from PBMCs. The receptors stem from a young man in good health. Some clones in this sample may be carry-over from other donors' samples. Both conserved end residues are part of each CDR3. The order of the fields is J gene, D gene, clone size, V gene, CDR3 protein. D genes are given only for firm matches. Clone size is not always given. Where it is, it says once, few, many or a class for expanded clones.

j_gene: TRBJ1-1
d_gene: .
abundance: .
v_gene: TRBV4-1
CDR3aa: CASSQNLNTEAFF

j_gene: TRBJ2-7
d_gene: .
abundance: .
v_gene: TRBV7-6
CDR3aa: CASSLARDYEQYF

j_gene: TRBJ2-2
d_gene: .
abundance: .
v_gene: TRBV27
CDR3aa: CASLGNGELFF

j_gene: TRBJ2-2
d_gene: TRBD2
abundance: once
v_gene: TRBV7-9
CDR3aa: CASSYKGAGVNTGELFF

j_gene: TRBJ1-2
d_gene: .
abundance: .
v_gene: TRBV5-6
CDR3aa: CASTSLRQNYGYTF

j_gene: TRBJ1-1
d_gene: TRBD1
abundance: once
v_gene: TRBV19
CDR3aa: CASATGASMNTEAFF

j_gene: TRBJ1-5
d_gene: .
abundance: .
v_gene: TRBV6-4
CDR3aa: CASRYWFGNQPQHF

j_gene: TRBJ2-7
d_gene: .
abundance: .
v_gene: TRBV20-1
CDR3aa: CSARHKYEQYF

j_gene: TRBJ2-7
d_gene: .
abundance: .
v_gene: TRBV29-1
CDR3aa: CSVEVAEGHYEQYF

j_gene: TRBJ1-3
d_gene: TRBD1
abundance: .
v_gene: TRBV29-1
CDR3aa: CSVDVTGSGNTIYF

j_gene: TRBJ2-5
d_gene: TRBD1
abundance: .
v_gene: TRBV5-6
CDR3aa: CASSTDRSETQYF

j_gene: TRBJ2-3
d_gene: TRBD2
abundance: .
v_gene: TRBV5-1
CDR3aa: CASSPGLAGDTQYF

j_gene: TRBJ2-2
d_gene: .
abundance: once
v_gene: TRBV5-1
CDR3aa: CASSSTPGEEGAGELFF

j_gene: TRBJ2-7
d_gene: .
abundance: .
v_gene: TRBV29-1
CDR3aa: CSVRGYEQYF

j_gene: TRBJ2-5
d_gene: .
abundance: .
v_gene: TRBV6-1
CDR3aa: CASSEPTNQETQYF

j_gene: TRBJ2-2
d_gene: .
abundance: .
v_gene: TRBV4-1
CDR3aa: CASSQGVGGELFF

j_gene: TRBJ2-6
d_gene: .
abundance: .
v_gene: TRBV2
CDR3aa: CASSPGANVLTF

j_gene: TRBJ2-7
d_gene: .
abundance: .
v_gene: TRBV29-1
CDR3aa: CSVEGGEAPFHYEQYF

j_gene: TRBJ2-6
d_gene: .
abundance: .
v_gene: TRBV30
CDR3aa: CAWSGGSGANVLTF

j_gene: TRBJ2-3
d_gene: TRBD1
abundance: .
v_gene: TRBV28
CDR3aa: CASSSAYITGGEADTQYF

j_gene: TRBJ2-1
d_gene: .
abundance: .
v_gene: TRBV18
CDR3aa: CASSRLSSYNEQFF

j_gene: TRBJ2-7
d_gene: .
abundance: .
v_gene: TRBV11-1
CDR3aa: CASSLFRQGSYEQYF

j_gene: TRBJ1-1
d_gene: .
abundance: once
v_gene: TRBV11-2
CDR3aa: CASSRGLQAFF

j_gene: TRBJ2-7
d_gene: .
abundance: .
v_gene: TRBV7-9
CDR3aa: CASSLVNAAYEQYF

j_gene: TRBJ2-7
d_gene: .
abundance: .
v_gene: TRBV29-1
CDR3aa: CSVEWEEQYF

j_gene: TRBJ2-5
d_gene: TRBD2
abundance: .
v_gene: TRBV5-6
CDR3aa: CASSLSLAEETQYF

j_gene: TRBJ2-6
d_gene: .
abundance: .
v_gene: TRBV5-6
CDR3aa: CASSFRDVLSGANVLTF

j_gene: TRBJ1-6
d_gene: TRBD1
abundance: .
v_gene: TRBV2
CDR3aa: CASRANPEDRAFSPLHF

j_gene: TRBJ2-7
d_gene: .
abundance: once
v_gene: TRBV27
CDR3aa: CASRLRIGPFYEQYF